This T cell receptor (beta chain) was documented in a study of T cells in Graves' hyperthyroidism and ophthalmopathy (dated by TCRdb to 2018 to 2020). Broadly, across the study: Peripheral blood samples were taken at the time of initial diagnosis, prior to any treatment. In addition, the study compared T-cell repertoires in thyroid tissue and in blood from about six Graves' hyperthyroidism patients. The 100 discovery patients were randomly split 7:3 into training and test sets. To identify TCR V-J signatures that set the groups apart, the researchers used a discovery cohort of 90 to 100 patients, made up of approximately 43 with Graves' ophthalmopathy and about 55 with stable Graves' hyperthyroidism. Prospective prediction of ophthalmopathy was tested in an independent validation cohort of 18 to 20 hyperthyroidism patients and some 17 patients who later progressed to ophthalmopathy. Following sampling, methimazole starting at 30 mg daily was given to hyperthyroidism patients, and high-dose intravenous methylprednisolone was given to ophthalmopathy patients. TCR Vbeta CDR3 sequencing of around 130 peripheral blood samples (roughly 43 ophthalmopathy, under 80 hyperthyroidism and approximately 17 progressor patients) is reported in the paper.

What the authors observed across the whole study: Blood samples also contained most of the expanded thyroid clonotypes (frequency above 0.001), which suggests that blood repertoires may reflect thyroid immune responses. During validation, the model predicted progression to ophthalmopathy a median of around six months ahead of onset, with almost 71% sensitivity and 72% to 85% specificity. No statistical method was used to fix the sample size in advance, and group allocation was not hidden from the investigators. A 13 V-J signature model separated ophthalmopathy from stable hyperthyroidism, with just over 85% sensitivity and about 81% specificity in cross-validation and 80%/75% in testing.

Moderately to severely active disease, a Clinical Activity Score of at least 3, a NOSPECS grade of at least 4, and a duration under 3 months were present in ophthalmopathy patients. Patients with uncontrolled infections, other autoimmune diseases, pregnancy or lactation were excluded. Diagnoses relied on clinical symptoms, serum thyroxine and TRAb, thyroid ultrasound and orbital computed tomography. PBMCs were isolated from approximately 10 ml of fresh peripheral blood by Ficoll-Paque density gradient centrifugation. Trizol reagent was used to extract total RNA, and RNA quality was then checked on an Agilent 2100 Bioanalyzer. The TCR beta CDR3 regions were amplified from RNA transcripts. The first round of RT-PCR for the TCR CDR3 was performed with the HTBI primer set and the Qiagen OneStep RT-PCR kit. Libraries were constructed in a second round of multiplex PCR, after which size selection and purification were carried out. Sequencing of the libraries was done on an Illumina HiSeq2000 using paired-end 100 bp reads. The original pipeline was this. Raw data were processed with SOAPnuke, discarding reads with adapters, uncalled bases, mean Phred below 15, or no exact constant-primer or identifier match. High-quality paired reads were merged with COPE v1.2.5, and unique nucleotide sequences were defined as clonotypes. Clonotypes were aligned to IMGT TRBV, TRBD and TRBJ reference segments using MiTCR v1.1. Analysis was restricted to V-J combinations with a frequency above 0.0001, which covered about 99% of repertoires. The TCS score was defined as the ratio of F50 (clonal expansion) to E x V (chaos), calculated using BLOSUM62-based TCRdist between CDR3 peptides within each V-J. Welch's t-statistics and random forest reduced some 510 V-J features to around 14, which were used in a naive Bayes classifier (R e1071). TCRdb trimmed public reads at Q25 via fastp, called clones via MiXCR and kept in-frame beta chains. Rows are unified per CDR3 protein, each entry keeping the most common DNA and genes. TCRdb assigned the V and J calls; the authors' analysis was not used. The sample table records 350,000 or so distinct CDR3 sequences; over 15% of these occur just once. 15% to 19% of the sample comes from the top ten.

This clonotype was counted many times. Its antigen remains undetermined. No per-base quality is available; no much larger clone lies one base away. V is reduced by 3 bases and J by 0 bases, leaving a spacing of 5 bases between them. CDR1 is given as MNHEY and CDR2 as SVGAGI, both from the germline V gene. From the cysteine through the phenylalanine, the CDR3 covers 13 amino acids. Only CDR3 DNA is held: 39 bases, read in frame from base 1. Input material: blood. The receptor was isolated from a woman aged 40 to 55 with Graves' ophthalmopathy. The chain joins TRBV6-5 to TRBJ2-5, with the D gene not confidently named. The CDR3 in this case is CASSYRYQETQYF. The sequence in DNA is TGTGCCAGCAGTTATCGGTACCAAGAGACCCAGTACTTC.